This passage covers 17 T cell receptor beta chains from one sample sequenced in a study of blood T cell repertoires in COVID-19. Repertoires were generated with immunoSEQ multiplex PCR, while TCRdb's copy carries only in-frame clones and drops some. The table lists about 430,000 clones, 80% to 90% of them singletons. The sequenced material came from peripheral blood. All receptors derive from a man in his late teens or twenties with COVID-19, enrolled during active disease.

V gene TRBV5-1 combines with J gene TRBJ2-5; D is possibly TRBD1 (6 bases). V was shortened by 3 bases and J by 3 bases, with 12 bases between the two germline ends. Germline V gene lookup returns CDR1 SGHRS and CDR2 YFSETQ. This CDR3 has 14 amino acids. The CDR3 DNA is TGCGCCAGCAGCTCCGGACAGTTCGAAGAGACCCAGTACTTC. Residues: CASSSGQFEETQYF.

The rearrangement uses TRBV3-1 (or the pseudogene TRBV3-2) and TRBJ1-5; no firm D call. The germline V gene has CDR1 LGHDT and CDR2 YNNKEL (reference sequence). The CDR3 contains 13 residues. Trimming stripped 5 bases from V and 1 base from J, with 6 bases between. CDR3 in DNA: TGTGCCAGCAGCTCTACCAGCAATCAGCCCCAGCATTTT. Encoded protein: CASSSTSNQPQHF.

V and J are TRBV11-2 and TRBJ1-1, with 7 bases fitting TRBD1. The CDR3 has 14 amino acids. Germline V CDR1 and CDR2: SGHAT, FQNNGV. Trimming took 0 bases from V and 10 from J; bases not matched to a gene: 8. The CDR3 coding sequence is TGTGCCAGCAGCTTAGATCTGAGAGGGGGCGGAGCTTTCTTT. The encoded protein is CASSLDLRGGGAFF. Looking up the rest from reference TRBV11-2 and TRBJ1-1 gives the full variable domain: EAGVAQSPRYKIIEKRQSVAFWCNPISGHATLYWYQQILGQGPKLLIQFQNNGVVDDSQLPKDRFSAERLKGVDSTLKIQPAKLEDSAVYLCASSLDLRGGGAFFGQGTRLTVV.

CDR3 protein: CASRAPGQGVDTQYF. In nucleotides, the CDR3 is TGTGCCAGCAGAGCGCCGGGACAGGGCGTGGATACGCAGTATTTT. The chain uses TRBV28 and TRBJ2-3, with TRBD1 identical over 9 bases. The germline CDR1 and CDR2 sequences are MDHEN and SYDVKM. This CDR3 region has 15 residues. V trimming: 6 bases; J trimming: 6 bases; junction bases outside the gene matches: 10.

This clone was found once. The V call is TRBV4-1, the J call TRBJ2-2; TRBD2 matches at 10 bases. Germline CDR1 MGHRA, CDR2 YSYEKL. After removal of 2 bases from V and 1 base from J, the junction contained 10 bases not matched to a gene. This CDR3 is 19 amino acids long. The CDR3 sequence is CASSQPPGLAFENTGELFF. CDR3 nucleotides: TGCGCCAGCAGCCAACCCCCGGGACTAGCGTTTGAGAACACCGGGGAGCTGTTTTTT.

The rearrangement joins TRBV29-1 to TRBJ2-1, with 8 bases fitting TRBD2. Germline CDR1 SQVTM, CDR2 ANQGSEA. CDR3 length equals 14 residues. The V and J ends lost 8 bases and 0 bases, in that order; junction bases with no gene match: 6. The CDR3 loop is CSFSSGNSYNEQFF. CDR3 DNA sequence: TGCAGCTTCAGTAGCGGGAACTCCTACAATGAGCAGTTCTTC.

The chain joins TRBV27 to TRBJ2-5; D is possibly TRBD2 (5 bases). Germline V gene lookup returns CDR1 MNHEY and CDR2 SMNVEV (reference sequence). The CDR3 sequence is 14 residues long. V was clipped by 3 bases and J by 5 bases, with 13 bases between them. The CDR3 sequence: CASSFETSGETQYF. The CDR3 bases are TGTGCCAGCAGTTTCGAGACATCGGGGGAGACCCAGTACTTC.

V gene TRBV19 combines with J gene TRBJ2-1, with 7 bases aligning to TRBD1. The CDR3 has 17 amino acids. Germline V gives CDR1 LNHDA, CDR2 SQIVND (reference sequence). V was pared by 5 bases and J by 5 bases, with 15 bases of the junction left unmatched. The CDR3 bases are TGTGCCAGTAGTTGGAGACAGGGTCAATCGTATAACAATGAGCAGTTCTTC. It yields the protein CASSWRQGQSYNNEQFF.

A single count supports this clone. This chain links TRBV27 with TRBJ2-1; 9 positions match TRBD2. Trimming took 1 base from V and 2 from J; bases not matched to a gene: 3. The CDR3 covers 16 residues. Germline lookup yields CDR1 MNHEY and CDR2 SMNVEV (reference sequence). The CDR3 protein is CASSLYSGGTYNEQFF. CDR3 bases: TGTGCCAGCAGTTTATATAGCGGGGGAACCTACAATGAGCAGTTCTTC.

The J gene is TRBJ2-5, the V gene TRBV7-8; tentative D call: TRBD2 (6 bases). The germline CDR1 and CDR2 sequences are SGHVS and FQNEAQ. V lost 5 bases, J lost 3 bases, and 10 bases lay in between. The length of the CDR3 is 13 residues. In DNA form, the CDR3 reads TGTGCCAGCAGCCCACCGGGGGAAGAGACCCAGTACTTC. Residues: CASSPPGEETQYF.

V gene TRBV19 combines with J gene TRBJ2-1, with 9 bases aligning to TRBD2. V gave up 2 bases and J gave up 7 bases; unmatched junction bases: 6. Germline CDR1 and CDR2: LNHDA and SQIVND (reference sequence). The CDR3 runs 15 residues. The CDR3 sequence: CASSISGTSLNEQFF. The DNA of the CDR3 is TGTGCCAGTAGTATATCGGGGACTAGCTTGAATGAGCAGTTCTTC.

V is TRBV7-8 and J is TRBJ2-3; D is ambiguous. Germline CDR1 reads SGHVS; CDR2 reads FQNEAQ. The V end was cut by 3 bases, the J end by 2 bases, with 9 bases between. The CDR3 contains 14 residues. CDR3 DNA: TGTGCCAGCAGCTTGGGCGAACCCACAGATACGCAGTATTTT. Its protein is CASSLGEPTDTQYF. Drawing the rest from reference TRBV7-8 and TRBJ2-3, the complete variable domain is GAGVSQSPRYKVAKRGQDVALRCDPISGHVSLFWYQQALGQGPEFLTYFQNEAQLDKSGLPSDRFFAERPEGSVSTLKIQRTQQEDSAVYLCASSLGEPTDTQYFGPGTRLTVL.

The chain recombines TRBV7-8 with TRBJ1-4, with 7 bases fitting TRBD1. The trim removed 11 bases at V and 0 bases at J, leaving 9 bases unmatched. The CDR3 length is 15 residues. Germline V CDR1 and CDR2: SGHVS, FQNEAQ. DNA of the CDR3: TGTGCCGTCCAAGGTGGACAGGCAACTAATGAAAAACTGTTTTTT. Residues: CAVQGGQATNEKLFF. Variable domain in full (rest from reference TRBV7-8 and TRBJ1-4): GAGVSQSPRYKVAKRGQDVALRCDPISGHVSLFWYQQALGQGPEFLTYFQNEAQLDKSGLPSDRFFAERPEGSVSTLKIQRTQQEDSAVYLCAVQGGQATNEKLFFGSGTQLSVL.

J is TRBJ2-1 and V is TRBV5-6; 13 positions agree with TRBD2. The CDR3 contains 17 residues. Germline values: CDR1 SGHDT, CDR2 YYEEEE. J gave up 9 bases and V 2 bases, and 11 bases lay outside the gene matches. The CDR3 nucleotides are TGTGCCAGCAGCTTCCGACTAGCGGGGGGCCGAGTCGGTGAGCAGTTCTTC. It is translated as CASSFRLAGGRVGEQFF.

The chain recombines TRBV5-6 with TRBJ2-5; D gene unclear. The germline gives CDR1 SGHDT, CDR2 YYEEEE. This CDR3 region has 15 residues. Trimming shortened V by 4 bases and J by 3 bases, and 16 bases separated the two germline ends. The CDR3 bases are TGTGCCAGCAGCCCGGGTTTATGGCAGAAAGAGACCCAGTACTTC. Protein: CASSPGLWQKETQYF.

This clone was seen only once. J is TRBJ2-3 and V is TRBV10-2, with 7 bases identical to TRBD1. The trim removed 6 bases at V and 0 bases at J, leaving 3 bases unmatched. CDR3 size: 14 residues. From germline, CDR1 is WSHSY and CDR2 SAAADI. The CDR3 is CASRWGQSTDTQYF. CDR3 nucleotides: TGCGCCAGCAGATGGGGACAGAGCACAGATACGCAGTATTTT.

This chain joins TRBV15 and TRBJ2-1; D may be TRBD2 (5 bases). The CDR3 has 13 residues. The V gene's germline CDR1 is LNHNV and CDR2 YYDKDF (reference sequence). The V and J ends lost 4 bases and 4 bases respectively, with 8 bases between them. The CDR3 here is CATSKAAYNEQFF. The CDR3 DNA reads TGTGCCACCAGCAAAGCGGCATACAATGAGCAGTTCTTC. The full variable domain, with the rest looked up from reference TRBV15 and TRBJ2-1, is DAMVIQNPRYQVTQFGKPVTLSCSQTLNHNVMYWYQQKSSQAPKLLFHYYDKDFNNEADTPDNFQSRRPNTSFCFLDIRSPGLGDTAMYLCATSKAAYNEQFFGPGTRLTVL.